This T cell receptor beta chain comes out of a study of T cells after yellow fever vaccination (dated by TCRdb to about 2019). About the investigation overall: The SMART-Seq v4 Ultra Low Input RNA kit was used to prepare libraries from fractions with low cell numbers. To follow T-cell clones before and after primary and booster YFV17D yellow fever vaccination, bulk TCR alpha and beta repertoires were sequenced over time. Two healthy male donors, one aged 18 to 30 and one aged 30 to 40 years, were included in the cohort. Blood was drawn at multiple timepoints before and after primary and secondary immunization, with bulk PBMC replicates and cell subsets isolated.

The sample was run on an Illumina NovaSeq 6000. TCR cDNA was made using 5'RACE template switching, a step that added a universal primer site and unique molecular identifiers. Priming of cDNA synthesis was performed from both the TCR alpha and TCR beta constant segments. Two PCR steps were used to amplify libraries, with sample barcodes and sequencing adapters being added in the second step. Sequencing of libraries was done on Illumina HiSeq 2500 (2x100 bp) or NovaSeq (2x150 bp). Under the source paper's analysis protocol: MIGEC handled demultiplexing of reads and collapsing into UMI consensus sequences, while MiXCR performed V(D)J alignment. Using edgeR on replicate PBMC samples, clonotypes were called vaccine-responding if FDR was below 0.01 and the log2 fold change was above 5 up to day 15. Each bulk clonotype was labeled CD4 or CD8 based on which sequenced repertoire, CD4 or CD8, contained the clonotype at higher abundance. The public sequencing data were trimmed at Q25 with fastp and processed into clonotypes with MiXCR by TCRdb, which kept only in-frame beta chains. Every entry covers one CDR3 protein and lists the most common genes and DNA from its rows. V and J calls and clone size were set by TCRdb, not the authors. The sample yields some 320,000 distinct CDR3 sequences; approximately 4% were counted once. 19% of the sample is held by the ten biggest clonotypes.

Results the study describes overall, beyond this receptor: Most clones expanded after primary vaccination (about 95% of CD4 and 70% to 90% of CD8) were re-detected after the booster, suggesting that broad memory maintenance occurred. A small share of clonotypes was detected in both CD4 and CD8 compartments, with the overlap likely arising from convergent recombination. FACS-sorted repertoires could contain abundant contaminating clonotypes from the bulk population, so computational filtering was required. Because the study included only a couple of donors, the extent to which the findings can be generalized is limited. Compared with the primary T-cell response, the secondary T-cell response was faster but weaker, reaching its peak on day 5 rather than on day 15.

The CDR3, from cysteine to phenylalanine, totals 17 residues. Of all the DNA, just the CDR3 is kept, 51 bases in frame from base 1. CDR1 and CDR2 are drawn from the germline V gene (reference sequence): SGHNT, YYREEE. At the junction V is shortened by 4 bases and J by 1 base; bases outside the gene matches: 10. The sample's treatment or condition, from its label and the paper: live attenuated yellow fever vaccine strain. At every blood-draw timepoint, two biological replicates of bulk PBMCs were collected. PBMCs were isolated from peripheral blood using a standard Ficoll-Paque protocol. TriZol was used to extract RNA from bulk PBMCs, CD4 and CD8 fractions, and dextramer-positive and dextramer-negative fractions. In the case of this clonotype: No cognate antigen has been identified for it. The sample holds no much larger clone one base away, and base qualities are not on file.

Sequences were derived from PBMCs, sampled 15 days after the yellow fever booster vaccination. The origin of this receptor is a man aged 18 to 35 who received the YFV17D yellow fever vaccine. The chain couples TRBV5-4 to TRBJ2-5, with 10 junctional bases fitting TRBD1. The DNA is TGTGCCAGCAGCCAGGGGACAGGGGCCGACTTCCAAGAGACCCAGTACTTC. It codes for CASSQGTGADFQETQYF.